This T cell receptor beta chain was found in a study of T cells in women clearing cervical HPV infection. Study-level background: Case blood was drawn when the lesion was first found; control blood after infection became undetectable. Notes on the study in general: Unknown T-cell numbers per sample may underlie the richness differences. Cases and controls were distinguished at AUC about 0.86 by richness and V genes. Timing of associations relative to infection is unclear; T-cell subsets were not isolated.

This CDR3 region has 15 residues. V lost 6 bases to trimming and J lost 5 bases; unmatched junction nucleotides: 14. Germline CDR1 is DFQATT and CDR2 is SNEGSKA (reference sequence). Sequenced by immunoSEQ multiplex PCR; TCRdb stores in-frame clones only, minus some. Listed are about 33,000 clones; around 4% falls within the top ten. As to this clone: Its antigen is undetermined. The sequenced fragment ends 3 residues before the CDR3 boundary, so the rest is inferred from the germline J gene.

The material sequenced was blood buffy coat. The source is a woman between 18 and 70 years old with a cervical HPV16 infection that either progressed to CIN3+ or cleared (not recorded which). This rearrangement joins TRBV20-1 to TRBJ2-3; TRBD2 matches at 7 bases. The CDR3 loop is CSAYGTLAEQDTQYF. The CDR3 DNA, read in part, is TGCAGTGCGTATGGGACTCTAGCGGAGCAAGATACG.